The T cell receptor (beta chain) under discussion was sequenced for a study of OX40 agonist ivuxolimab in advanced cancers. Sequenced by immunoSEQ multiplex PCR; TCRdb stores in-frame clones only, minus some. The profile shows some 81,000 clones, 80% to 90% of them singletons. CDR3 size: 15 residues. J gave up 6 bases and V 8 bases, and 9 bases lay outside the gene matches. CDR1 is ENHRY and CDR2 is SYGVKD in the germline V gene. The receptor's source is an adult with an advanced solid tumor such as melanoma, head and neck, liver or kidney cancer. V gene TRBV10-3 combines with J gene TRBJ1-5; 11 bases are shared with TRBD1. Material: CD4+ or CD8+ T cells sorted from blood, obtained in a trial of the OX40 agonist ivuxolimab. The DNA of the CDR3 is TGTGCCATCGCCCGGACAGGGGGCGAGGGTCAGCCCCAGCATTTT. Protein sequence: CAIARTGGEGQPQHF.